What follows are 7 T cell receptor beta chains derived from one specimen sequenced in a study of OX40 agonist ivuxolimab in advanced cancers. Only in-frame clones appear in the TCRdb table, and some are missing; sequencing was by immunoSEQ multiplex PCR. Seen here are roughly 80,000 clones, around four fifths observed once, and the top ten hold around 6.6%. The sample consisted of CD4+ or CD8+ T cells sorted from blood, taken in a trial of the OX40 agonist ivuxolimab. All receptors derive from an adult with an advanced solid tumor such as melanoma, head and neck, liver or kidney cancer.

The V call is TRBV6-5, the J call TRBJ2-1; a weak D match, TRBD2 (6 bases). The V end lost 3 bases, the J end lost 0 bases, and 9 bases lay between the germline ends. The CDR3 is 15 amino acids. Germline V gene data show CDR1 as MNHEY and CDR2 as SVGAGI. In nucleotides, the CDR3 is TGTGCCAGCAGTTATGGGGGGTCCTCCTACAATGAGCAGTTCTTC. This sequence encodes CASSYGGSSYNEQFF.

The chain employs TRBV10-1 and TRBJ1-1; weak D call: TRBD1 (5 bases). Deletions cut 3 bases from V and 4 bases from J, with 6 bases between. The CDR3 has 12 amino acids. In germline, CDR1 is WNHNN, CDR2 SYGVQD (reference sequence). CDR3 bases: TGCGCCAGCAGTGATGGGGGCACTGAAGCTTTCTTT. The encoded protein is CASSDGGTEAFF.

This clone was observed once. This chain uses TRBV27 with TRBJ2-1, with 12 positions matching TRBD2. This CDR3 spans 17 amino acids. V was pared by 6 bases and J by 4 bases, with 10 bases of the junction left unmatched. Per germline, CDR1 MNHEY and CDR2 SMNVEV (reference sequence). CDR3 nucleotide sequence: TGTGCCAGCAGCCTCAATCTAGCGGGAGGGGGGTACAATGAGCAGTTCTTC. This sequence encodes CASSLNLAGGGYNEQFF.

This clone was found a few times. The DNA for the CDR3 is TGTGCCAGCAGGCAAGGGGTTAGCAATCAGCCCCAGCATTTT. Amino acid sequence: CASRQGVSNQPQHF. The rearrangement links TRBV27 to TRBJ1-5; TRBD1 might be the D (5 bases). The CDR3 has 14 amino acids. The V gene lost 6 bases and the J gene lost 0 bases, with 9 bases spanning the gap. From germline, CDR1 is MNHEY and CDR2 SMNVEV (reference sequence).

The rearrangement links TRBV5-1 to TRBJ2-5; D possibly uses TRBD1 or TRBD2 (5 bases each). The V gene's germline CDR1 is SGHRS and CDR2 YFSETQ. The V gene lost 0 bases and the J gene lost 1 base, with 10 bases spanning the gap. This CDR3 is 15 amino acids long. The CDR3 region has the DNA TGCGCCAGCAGCTTGGGGGGACGAGGCCAAGAGACCCAGTACTTC. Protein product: CASSLGGRGQETQYF.

CDR3 region: CASSLRILQPNSPLHF. Here the CDR3 DNA reads TGTGCCAGCAGTTTAAGGATCTTACAGCCTAATTCACCCCTCCACTTT. V gene TRBV28 combines with J gene TRBJ1-6; D unclear. This CDR3 has 16 residues. V gave up 2 bases and J gave up 6 bases, with 14 bases separating them. Germline V gene data show CDR1 as MDHEN and CDR2 as SYDVKM.

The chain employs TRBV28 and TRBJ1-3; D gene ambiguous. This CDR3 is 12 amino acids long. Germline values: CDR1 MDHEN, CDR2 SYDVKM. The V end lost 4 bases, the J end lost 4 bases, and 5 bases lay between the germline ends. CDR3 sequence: CASSYQGNTIYF. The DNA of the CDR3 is TGTGCCAGCAGTTATCAAGGAAACACCATATATTTT.